This T cell receptor beta chain was recorded in a study of blood T cell repertoires in COVID-19. About the study: Donors in the United States, Italy and Spain gave samples during acute or convalescent COVID-19. The analysed material was cDNA or gDNA that came from T cells, B-cell-depleted T cells, or PBMCs.

Study processing details: Reference gene primer amplification yielded estimated nucleated cell counts. Measured with immunoSEQ multiplex PCR; TCRdb has only the in-frame clones, and not every one. D and trimming were read from the DNA, whereas the V and J calls and clone size are those reported in that table. The sample lists around 140,000 clones, around 88% occurring once. V shed 4 bases and J 13 bases; nucleotides not matched to a gene: 26. Germline V lookup: CDR1 SGHKS, CDR2 YYEKEE (reference sequence). The CDR3 loop spans 19 amino acids. The clonotype originates from a human donor in a cohort sampled during active COVID-19. Sequenced input: peripheral blood. The V call is TRBV5-5, the J call TRBJ1-4; 9 nucleotides align to TRBD1. The CDR3 sequence is CASSMGLTGTGTSGNGLFF. The CDR3, as DNA: TGTGCCAGCAGCATGGGCCTAACCGGGACAGGGACTTCCGGGAATGGACTGTTTTTT.